Presented here are 6 T cell receptor beta chains from one specimen sequenced in a study of cytomegalovirus exposure and HLA in healthy donors (dated by TCRdb to about 2017). The protocol used for the library was the immunoSEQ multiplex PCR assay. For the multiplex PCR, a mixture combining 60 forward primers for TCR Vbeta segments and 13 reverse primers for TCR Jbeta segments was used. Entries here come from immuneACCESS through TCRdb and include only in-frame sequences with V and J called. Some clones fail to appear in such tables; in the studies checked, an unresolved V gene covers under half of the shortfall, and the cause of the remainder is unknown. This sample holds roughly 120,000 clones; around 82% were observed only once. About 11% of the sample is held by the ten biggest clonotypes. The sequencing sample was made of PBMCs. These receptors were taken from a male donor in good health and CMV-seropositive.

This chain joins TRBV4-3 and TRBJ2-1; D possibly corresponds to TRBD2 (6 bases). This CDR3 region has 15 residues. V gave up 1 base and J gave up 4 bases, with 11 bases separating them. CDR1 and CDR2 (germline): LGHNA, YSLEER. CDR3: CASSQGVAEYNEQFF. CDR3 coding DNA: TGCGCCAGCAGCCAAGGTGTAGCGGAATACAATGAGCAGTTCTTC.

This chain joins TRBV19 and TRBJ2-1, with TRBD2 identical over 9 bases. The trim removed 5 bases at V and 9 bases at J, leaving 14 bases unmatched. This CDR3 comprises 16 residues. Germline CDR1 is LNHDA and CDR2 is SQIVND (reference sequence). The CDR3 here is CASSSVAGVSLSEQFF. As DNA, the CDR3 is TGTGCCAGTAGTTCCGTAGCGGGAGTGAGTTTGAGTGAGCAGTTCTTC.

The chain recombines TRBV7-9 with TRBJ2-3; 7 bases line up with TRBD1. Germline V lookup: CDR1 SEHNR, CDR2 FQNEAQ (reference sequence). Trimming took 4 bases from V and 2 from J; bases not matched to a gene: 6. This CDR3 is 15 amino acids long. The CDR3 coding sequence is TGTGCCAGCAGCTCGGACAGGATGTTCACAGATACGCAGTATTTT. Translated: CASSSDRMFTDTQYF. Using reference TRBV7-9 and TRBJ2-3 for the parts outside the CDR3, the full variable domain is DTGVSQNPRHKITKRGQNVTFRCDPISEHNRLYWYRQTLGQGPEFLTYFQNEAQLEKSRLLSDRFSAERPKGSFSTLEIQRTEQGDSAMYLCASSSDRMFTDTQYFGPGTRLTVL.

The chain carries TRBV7-9 and TRBJ2-2; unclear D gene. CDR1 and CDR2 from the germline V gene are SEHNR and FQNEAQ (reference sequence). The CDR3 has 14 residues. Trimming stripped 5 bases from V and 0 bases from J, with 7 bases between. For the CDR3, the DNA is TGTGCCAGCAGCCTAACCCCGAACACCGGGGAGCTGTTTTTT. Translation: CASSLTPNTGELFF.

The genes are TRBV28 and TRBJ2-1, with D possibly TRBD2 on 6 matching bases. This CDR3 region has 12 residues. The germline gives CDR1 MDHEN, CDR2 SYDVKM. The V gene lost 6 bases and the J gene lost 9 bases, with 12 bases spanning the gap. The CDR3 is CASRQEGSEQFF. Here the CDR3 DNA reads TGTGCCAGCAGGCAGGAGGGAAGTGAGCAGTTCTTC.

The chain links TRBV27 to TRBJ2-3; the D gene is possibly TRBD1 (6 bases). V dropped 5 bases and J dropped 0 bases, with 12 bases sitting between them. There are 15 residues in the CDR3. In germline, CDR1 is MNHEY, CDR2 SMNVEV (reference sequence). The CDR3: CASSPAGASTDTQYF. DNA for the CDR3: TGTGCCAGCAGTCCCGCAGGGGCTAGCACAGATACGCAGTATTTT.